This T cell receptor (beta chain) was identified during a study of vaccination effects on CD4 cells after COVID-19. With the ViraFEST assay, the study expanded antigen-specific CD4+ T cells using viral peptide pools, then sequenced them. Culture lasted about 10 days before CD4+ T cell isolation. Two doses of BNT162b2 or mRNA-1273 vaccine were administered to participants. Vaccinees lacked prior SARS-CoV-2 infection and tested negative for nucleocapsid antibodies. They grew roughly 2 million PBMC in each well, adding approximately 10 IU/ml IL-2 and around 9.6 ug/ml peptides. Researchers swapped half the medium for IL-2 medium on both days 3 and 7. Study observations and caveats: In the late period after vaccination, infection- and vaccine-induced clones contracted markedly.

Sequencing used immunoSEQ multiplex PCR; TCRdb keeps in-frame clones, though not all of them. The table has some 15,000 clones, around 75% seen once. Germline lookup yields CDR1 SGHKS and CDR2 YYEKEE (reference sequence). The CDR3 extends over 15 amino acids. V was cut by 4 bases and J by 3 bases, with 16 bases left in between. This clone was observed a few times. The antigen remains unidentified. This chain links TRBV5-5 with TRBJ1-1; perhaps TRBD1 as D (5 bases). This clonotype originated in a human donor who received a COVID-19 vaccine. The material sequenced was CD4+ T cells from PBMCs cultured with HCoV-NL63 spike peptides, taken after COVID-19 vaccination. The CDR3 reads CASSALGETYTEAFF. In DNA, the CDR3 is TGTGCCAGCAGCGCCCTGGGGGAGACATACACTGAAGCTTTCTTT.